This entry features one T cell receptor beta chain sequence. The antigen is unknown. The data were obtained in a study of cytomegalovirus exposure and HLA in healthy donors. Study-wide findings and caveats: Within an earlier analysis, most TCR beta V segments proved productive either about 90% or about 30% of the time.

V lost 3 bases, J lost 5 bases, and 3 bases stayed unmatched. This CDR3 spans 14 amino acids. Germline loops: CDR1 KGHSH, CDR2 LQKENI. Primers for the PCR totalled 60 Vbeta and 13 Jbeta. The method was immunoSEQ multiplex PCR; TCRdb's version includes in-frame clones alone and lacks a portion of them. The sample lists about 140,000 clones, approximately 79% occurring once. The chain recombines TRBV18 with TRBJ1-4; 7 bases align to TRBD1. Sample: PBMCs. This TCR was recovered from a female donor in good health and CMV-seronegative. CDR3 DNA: TGTGCCAGCTCACCTCGGGACAGCAATGAAAAACTGTTTTTT. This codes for CASSPRDSNEKLFF.